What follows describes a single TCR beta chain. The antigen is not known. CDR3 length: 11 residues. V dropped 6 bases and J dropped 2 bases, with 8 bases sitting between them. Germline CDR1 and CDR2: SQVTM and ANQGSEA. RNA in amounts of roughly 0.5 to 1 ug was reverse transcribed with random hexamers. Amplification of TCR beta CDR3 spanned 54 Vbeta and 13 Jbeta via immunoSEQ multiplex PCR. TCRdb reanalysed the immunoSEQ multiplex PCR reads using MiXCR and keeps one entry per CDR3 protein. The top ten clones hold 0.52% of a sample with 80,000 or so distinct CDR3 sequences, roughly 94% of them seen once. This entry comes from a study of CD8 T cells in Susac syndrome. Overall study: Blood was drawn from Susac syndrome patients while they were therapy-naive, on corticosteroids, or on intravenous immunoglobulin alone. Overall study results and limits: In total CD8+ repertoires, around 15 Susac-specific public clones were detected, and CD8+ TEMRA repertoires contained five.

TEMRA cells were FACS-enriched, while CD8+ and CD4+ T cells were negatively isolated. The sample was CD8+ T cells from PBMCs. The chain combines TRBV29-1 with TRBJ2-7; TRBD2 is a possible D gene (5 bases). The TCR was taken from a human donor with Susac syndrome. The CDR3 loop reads CSVAGAYEQYF. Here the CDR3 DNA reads TGCAGCGTGGCCGGGGCCTACGAGCAGTACTTC.